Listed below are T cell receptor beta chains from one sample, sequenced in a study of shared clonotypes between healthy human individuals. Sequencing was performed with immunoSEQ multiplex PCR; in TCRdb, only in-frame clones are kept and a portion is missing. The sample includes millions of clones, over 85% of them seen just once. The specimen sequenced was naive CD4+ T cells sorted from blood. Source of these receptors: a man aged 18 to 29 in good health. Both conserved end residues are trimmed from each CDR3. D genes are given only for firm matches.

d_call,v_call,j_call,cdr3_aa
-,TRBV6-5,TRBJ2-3,ASSYGGPRTDTQY
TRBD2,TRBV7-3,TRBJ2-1,ASSKLAGAYNEQF
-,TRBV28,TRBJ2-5,ASSPKRETQY
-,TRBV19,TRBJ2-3,ASRRESTDTQY
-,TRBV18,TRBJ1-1,ASSPRTDNTEAF
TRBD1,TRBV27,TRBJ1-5,ASSLYWTGGNQPQH
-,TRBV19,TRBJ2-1,ASSIDRQINEQF
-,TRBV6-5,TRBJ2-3,ASSLPGADTQY
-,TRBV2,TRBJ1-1,ASRKRTENTEAF
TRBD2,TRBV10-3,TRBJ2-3,AISVGGGTDTQY
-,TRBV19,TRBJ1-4,ASSARRRTNEKLF
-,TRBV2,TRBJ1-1,ASSVLVRGEAF
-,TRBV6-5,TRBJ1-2,ASSSHPLASNYGYT
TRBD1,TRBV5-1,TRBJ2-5,ASSAEGGSETQY
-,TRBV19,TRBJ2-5,ASSTYALETQY
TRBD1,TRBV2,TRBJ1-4,ASSPWTGMSEKLF
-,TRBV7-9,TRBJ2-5,ASSLSETQY
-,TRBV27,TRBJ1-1,ASSLIEGMDTEAF
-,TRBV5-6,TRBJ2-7,ASSLTGTLPYEQY
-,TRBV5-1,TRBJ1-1,ASSLQGKTSQGFDTEAF
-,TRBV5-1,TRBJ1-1,ASSLTAWNTEAF
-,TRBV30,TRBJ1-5,AWSVAANQPQH
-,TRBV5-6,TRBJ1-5,ASSLGQSNQPQH
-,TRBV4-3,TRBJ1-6,ASSQEVTAYNSPLH
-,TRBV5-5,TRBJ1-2,ASSTAQGRYGYT
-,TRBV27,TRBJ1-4,ASRYLGPNEKLF
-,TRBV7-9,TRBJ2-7,ASSHNDMVRGYEQY
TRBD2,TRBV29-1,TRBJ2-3,SASGGAFPDTQY
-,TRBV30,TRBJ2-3,AWRVPGVSTDTQY
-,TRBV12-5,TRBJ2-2,ASGQGLGELF
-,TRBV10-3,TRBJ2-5,AISDGSSPDLETQY
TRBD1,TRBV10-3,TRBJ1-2,AISQTGDGYT